This T cell receptor (beta chain) was documented in a study of CD8+CD57+ T cells in acquired aplastic anemia. Across the study: The study obtained an average of around 2.9 ug of DNA from sorted CD4+ and CD8+ cells.

TCR beta VDJ and CDR3 were profiled, and genomic DNA was the template. TCRdb re-called the reads with MiXCR, one entry per CDR3 protein. Of approximately 200,000 distinct CDR3 sequences in the sample, 64% were seen once. Per the germline V gene, CDR1 is SEHNR and CDR2 is FQNEAQ (reference sequence). V was trimmed by 4 bases and J by 1 base, leaving 16 bases between them. The length of the CDR3 is 17 residues. The chain links TRBV7-9 to TRBJ2-2, with D possibly being TRBD2 (6 bases). Sequencing was performed on sorted CD4+, CD8+, or CD8+CD57+ T cells (not recorded which) from PBMCs. The TCR comes from a human donor with severe aplastic anemia or a healthy control (not recorded which). The CDR3 DNA reads as TGTGCCAGCAGCTCTATCACGCCGGGACTGAACACCGGGGAGCTGTTTTTT. It is translated as CASSSITPGLNTGELFF.